This TCR beta chain was sequenced during a study of post-analysis software for immune sequencing data. About the study: Both relapsing-remitting and secondary progressive multiple sclerosis featured among the disease courses, as did progressive-relapsing multiple sclerosis. Study results and limitations: Controls had significantly higher normalized Chao1 diversity than multiple sclerosis patients.

A note on this clonotype: Its cognate antigen is unknown.

Unique molecular identifiers were present in the TCR beta cDNA libraries. TCRdb re-called the PCR reads through MiXCR, storing one row per CDR3 protein. The table has hundreds of thousands of distinct CDR3 sequences, about 57% seen once. The clonotype comes from a girl aged 10 to 17 with multiple sclerosis. The sample was blood.

Here the CDR3 DNA reads TGCAGCGTTGCCGGGACAGCAAACCAAGAGACCCAGTACTTC. As protein: CSVAGTANQETQYF. V usage is TRBV29-1 and J usage is TRBJ2-5, with TRBD1 identical over 7 bases. V trimming: 4 bases; J trimming: 0 bases; junction bases outside the gene matches: 5. This CDR3 region has 14 residues. Germline V gene lookup returns CDR1 SQVTM and CDR2 ANQGSEA.